This T cell receptor (beta chain) was found in a study of shared T cell receptors in the human thymus. Using immunoSEQ multiplex PCR, the repertoire was profiled, and TCRdb retains in-frame clones only, with some absent. This table holds roughly 710,000 clones, 80% to 90% found once. The length of the CDR3 is 16 residues. V dropped 7 bases and J dropped 0; count of bases not matched to a gene: 9. Germline lookup yields CDR1 LNHDA and CDR2 SQIVND (reference sequence). This same sample was also taken into another study, of human thymus T cells. This second study says: Donors were healthy Finnish babies undergoing corrective operations for congenital heart defects. What appeared biased in thymic and blood repertoires was the usage of V and J genes.

The gene calls are TRBV19 and TRBJ1-5, with 7 nucleotides matching TRBD1. Specimen: thymocytes. The TCR originated in a girl younger than two with a congenital heart defect. CDR3 nucleotide sequence: TGTGCCAGTAACACAGGGGAGATATATAGCAATCAGCCCCAGCATTTT. Its protein is CASNTGEIYSNQPQHF.